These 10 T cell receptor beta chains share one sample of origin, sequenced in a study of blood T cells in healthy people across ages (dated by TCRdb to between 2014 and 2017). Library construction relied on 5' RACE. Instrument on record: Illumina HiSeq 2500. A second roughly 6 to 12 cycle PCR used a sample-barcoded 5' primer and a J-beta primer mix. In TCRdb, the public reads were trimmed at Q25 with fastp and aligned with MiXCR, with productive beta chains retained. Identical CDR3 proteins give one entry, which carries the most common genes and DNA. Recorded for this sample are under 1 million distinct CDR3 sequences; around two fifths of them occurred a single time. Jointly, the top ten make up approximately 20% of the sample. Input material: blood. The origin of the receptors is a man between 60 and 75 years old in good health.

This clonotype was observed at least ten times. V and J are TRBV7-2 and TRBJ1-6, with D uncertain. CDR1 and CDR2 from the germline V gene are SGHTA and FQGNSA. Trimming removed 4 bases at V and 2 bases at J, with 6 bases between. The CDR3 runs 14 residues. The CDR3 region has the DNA TGTGCCAGCAGCTCGGGCCCCTATAATTCACCCCTCCACTTT. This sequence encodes CASSSGPYNSPLHF.

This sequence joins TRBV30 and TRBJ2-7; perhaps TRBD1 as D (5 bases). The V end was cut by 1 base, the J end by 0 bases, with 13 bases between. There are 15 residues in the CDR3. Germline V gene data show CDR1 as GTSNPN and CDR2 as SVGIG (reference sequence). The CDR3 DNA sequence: TGTGCCTGGAGTGACATCTCGGACACCTCCTACGAGCAGTACTTC. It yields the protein CAWSDISDTSYEQYF.

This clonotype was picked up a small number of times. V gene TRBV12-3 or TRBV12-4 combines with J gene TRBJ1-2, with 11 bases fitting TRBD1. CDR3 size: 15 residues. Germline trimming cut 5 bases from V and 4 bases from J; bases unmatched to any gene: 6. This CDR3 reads CASSGGQGAIYGYTF. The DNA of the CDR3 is TGTGCCAGCAGTGGAGGACAGGGGGCGATCTATGGCTACACCTTC.

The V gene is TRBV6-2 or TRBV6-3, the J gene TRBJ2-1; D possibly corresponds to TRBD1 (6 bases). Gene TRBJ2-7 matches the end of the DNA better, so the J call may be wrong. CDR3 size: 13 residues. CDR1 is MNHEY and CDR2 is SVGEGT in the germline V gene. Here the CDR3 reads CAAQGSSYNEQYF. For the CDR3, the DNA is TGTGCCGCCCAGGGGAGCTCCTACAATGAGCAGTACTTC.

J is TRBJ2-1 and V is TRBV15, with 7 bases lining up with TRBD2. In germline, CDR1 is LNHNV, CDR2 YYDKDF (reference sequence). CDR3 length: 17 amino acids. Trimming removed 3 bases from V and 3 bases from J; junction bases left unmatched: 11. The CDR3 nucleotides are TGTGCCACCAGCAGTGGTGGAAGCGGGGCCTTCTACAATGAGCAGTTCTTC. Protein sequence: CATSSGGSGAFYNEQFF.

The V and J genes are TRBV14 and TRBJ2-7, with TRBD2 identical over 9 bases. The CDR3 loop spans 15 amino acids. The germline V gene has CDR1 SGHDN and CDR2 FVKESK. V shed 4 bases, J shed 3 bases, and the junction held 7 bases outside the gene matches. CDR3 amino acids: CASSLSGGWIYEQYF. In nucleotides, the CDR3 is TGTGCCAGCAGCCTTAGCGGGGGATGGATCTACGAGCAGTACTTC.

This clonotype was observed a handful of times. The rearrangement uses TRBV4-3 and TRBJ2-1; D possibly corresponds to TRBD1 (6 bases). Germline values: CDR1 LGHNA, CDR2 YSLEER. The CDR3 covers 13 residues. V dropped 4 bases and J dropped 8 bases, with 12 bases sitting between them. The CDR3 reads CASSLQGNDEQFF. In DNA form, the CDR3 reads TGCGCCAGCAGCCTACAGGGTAACGATGAGCAGTTCTTC.

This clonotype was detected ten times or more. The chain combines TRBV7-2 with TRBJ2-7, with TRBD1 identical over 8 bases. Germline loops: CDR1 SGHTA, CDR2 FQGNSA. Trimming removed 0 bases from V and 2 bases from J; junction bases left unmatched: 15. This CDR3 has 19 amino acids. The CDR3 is CASSLALGSDRGRAYEQYF. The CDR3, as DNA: TGTGCCAGCAGCTTAGCGCTAGGGTCAGACAGGGGACGGGCCTACGAGCAGTACTTC.

The CDR3: CASSTRQNKQFF. In nucleotides, the CDR3 is TGTGCCAGCAGTACCAGACAGAATAAGCAGTTCTTC. The chain recombines TRBV12-3 or TRBV12-4 with TRBJ2-1, with D possibly TRBD1 on 5 matching bases. Trimming shortened V by 5 bases and J by 11 bases, and 13 bases separated the two germline ends. The CDR3 has 12 residues.

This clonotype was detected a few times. The CDR3 here is CSAIQSGGYNEQYF. The CDR3 DNA reads TGCAGTGCTATCCAAAGCGGGGGCTACAATGAGCAGTACTTC. V usage is TRBV20-1 and J usage is TRBJ2-1; TRBD2 matches 8 bases. The J call is doubtful: the DNA matches TRBJ2-7 better. Per germline, CDR1 DFQATT and CDR2 SNEGSKA (reference sequence). This CDR3 spans 14 amino acids.